These 24 T cell receptor beta chains came from one sample sequenced in a study of T cells in Graves' hyperthyroidism and ophthalmopathy. There were TCR beta CDR3 regions amplified from RNA transcripts. Carried out on the TCR CDR3, a first-round RT-PCR used the HTBI primer set. TCRdb used MiXCR to reprocess the multiplex PCR reads, holding one entry per CDR3 protein. The repertoire holds roughly 510,000 distinct CDR3 sequences, with 46% as singletons. The material sequenced was peripheral blood or thyroid tissue (not recorded which). These receptors originate from an adult woman with Graves' disease, either hyperthyroidism or ophthalmopathy (not recorded which).

This rearrangement joins TRBV7-9 to TRBJ1-5, with 9 bases fitting TRBD1. V was clipped by 5 bases and J by 6 bases; unmatched bases: 8. The length of the CDR3 is 15 residues. The germline gives CDR1 SEHNR, CDR2 FQNEAQ (reference sequence). CDR3 residues: CASSLRDRDFQPQHF. The CDR3 DNA is TGTGCCAGCAGCCTAAGGGACAGGGACTTTCAGCCCCAGCATTTT.

The table lists this clonotype with many counts. The V call is TRBV12-3 or TRBV12-4, the J call TRBJ1-1; no reliable D call. Trimming cost V 3 bases and J 1 base, with 6 bases left between them. The CDR3 consists of 13 residues. CDR3 amino acids: CASSFAENTEAFF. The CDR3 nucleotides read TGTGCCAGCAGTTTCGCCGAGAACACTGAAGCTTTCTTT.

This CDR3 is CASSLDGQPDEKLFF. CDR3 nucleotide sequence: TGCGCCAGCAGCTTGGATGGACAGCCAGATGAAAAACTGTTTTTT. The chain has TRBV5-1 and TRBJ1-4; a weak D match, TRBD1 (6 bases). V lost 0 bases, J lost 6 bases, and 12 bases lay in between. CDR1 and CDR2 from the germline V gene are SGHRS and YFSETQ. The CDR3 consists of 15 residues. The full variable domain, with the rest looked up from reference TRBV5-1 and TRBJ1-4, is KAGVTQTPRYLIKTRGQQVTLSCSPISGHRSVSWYQQTPGQGLQFLFEYFSETQRNKGNFPGRFSGRQFSNSRSEMNVSTLELGDSALYLCASSLDGQPDEKLFFGSGTQLSVL.

In this sample, this clonotype turned up many times. The chain carries TRBV9 and TRBJ2-2, with TRBD1 identical over 10 bases. CDR3 length equals 16 residues. Trimming at V came to 1 base and at J to 3 bases, leaving 3 bases not matched to a gene. Looked up from germline, CDR1 is SGDLS and CDR2 is YYNGEE. CDR3 DNA: TGTGCCAGCAGCGTATGGGGACAGGGGTACACCGGGGAGCTGTTTTTT. This encodes CASSVWGQGYTGELFF.

This clonotype appeared a few times. This chain links TRBV7-9 with TRBJ1-2, with D possibly being TRBD1 (6 bases). The V gene's germline CDR1 is SEHNR and CDR2 FQNEAQ (reference sequence). CDR3 length: 13 amino acids. Trimming shortened V by 2 bases and J by 7 bases, and 11 bases separated the two germline ends. The CDR3: CASSLYGDTGYTF. Written as DNA, the CDR3 is TGTGCCAGCAGCTTATATGGGGACACTGGCTACACCTTC.

The chain combines TRBV6-5 with TRBJ2-1; D possibly corresponds to TRBD2 (5 bases). The V gene's germline CDR1 is MNHEY and CDR2 SVGAGI. Trimming cost V 2 bases and J 10 bases, with 9 bases left between them. This CDR3 contains 12 residues. The CDR3 DNA follows: TGTGCCAGCAGTTACCCTAGCAGGGAGCAGTTCTTC. It encodes CASSYPSREQFF.

This clonotype was found many times. The chain recombines TRBV5-8 with TRBJ1-2; D possibly corresponds to TRBD1 (5 bases). Germline values: CDR1 SGHTS, CDR2 YDEGEE. This CDR3 is 12 amino acids long. The V gene lost 2 bases and the J gene lost 5 bases, with 7 bases spanning the gap. This CDR3 reads CASSFDRYGYTF. The CDR3 DNA is TGTGCCAGCAGCTTTGACAGATATGGCTACACCTTC.

This clonotype was seen a few times. The chain recombines TRBV10-3 with TRBJ1-1; D possibly corresponds to TRBD1 (6 bases). Trimming left V 0 bases short and J 0 bases short, with 14 bases between. The V gene's germline CDR1 is ENHRY and CDR2 SYGVKD. This CDR3 comprises 17 residues. The CDR3 sequence: CAISESPGTRVNTEAFF. The CDR3 bases are TGTGCCATCAGTGAGTCCCCCGGGACAAGAGTGAACACTGAAGCTTTCTTT.

As to this clonotype: Germline is not matched at one junction end, which may reflect a read error. This rearrangement joins TRBV24-1 to TRBJ2-7, with TRBD1 matching 8 bases. The CDR3 loop spans 14 amino acids. Germline-derived CDR1 and CDR2 are KGHDR and SFDVKD. The CDR3 is CATSGTGHYYEQYF. In DNA, the CDR3 is TGTGCCACGAGTGGGACAGGACACTACTACGAGCAGTACTTC.

This clonotype has a handful of counts. The junction shows a germline mismatch at one end, possibly a read error. The chain employs TRBV6-5 and TRBJ1-5; 7 bases align to TRBD1. The germline V gene has CDR1 MNHEY and CDR2 SVGAGI. The CDR3 loop spans 16 amino acids. The CDR3 DNA is TGTGCCATCAGTGACCCGGACAGGATGAGCAATCAGCCCCAGCATTTT. It is translated as CAISDPDRMSNQPQHF.

The chain joins TRBV5-4 to TRBJ2-2; 9 bases agree with TRBD2. The CDR3 length is 16 residues. V lost 0 bases, J lost 7 bases, and 7 bases stayed unmatched. CDR1 is SGHNT, CDR2 YYREEE, per germline (reference sequence). CDR3 protein: CASSLALAGMDGELFF. In DNA, the CDR3 is TGTGCCAGCAGCTTGGCCCTAGCGGGAATGGACGGGGAGCTGTTTTTT.

The V gene is TRBV7-9, the J gene TRBJ2-2, with TRBD2 matching over 8 bases. The CDR3 covers 15 residues. Germline CDR1 reads SEHNR; CDR2 reads FQNEAQ (reference sequence). Trimming cost V 2 bases and J 4 bases; bases outside gene matches: 3. Here the CDR3 reads CASSLRTSSTGELFF. The CDR3 DNA reads TGTGCCAGCAGCTTAAGGACTAGCAGCACCGGGGAGCTGTTTTTT.

In the case of this clonotype: The CDR3 does not close with the conserved phenylalanine or tryptophan, likely indicating a read error. The chain is built from TRBV20-1 and TRBJ1-2, with D tentatively TRBD1 (5 bases). Trimming left V 5 bases short and J 8 bases short, with 12 bases between. There are 11 residues in the CDR3. Germline loops: CDR1 DFQATT, CDR2 SNEGSKA (reference sequence). The CDR3 protein is CSAGTVGGYTS. CDR3 nucleotides: TGCAGTGCTGGGACCGTGGGGGGCTACACCTCC.

This clonotype was observed many times. The rearrangement uses TRBV29-1 and TRBJ1-1, with D unclear. V lost 2 bases and J lost 4, with 14 bases in between. The CDR3 consists of 14 residues. CDR1 and CDR2 (germline): SQVTM, ANQGSEA. CDR3 loop: CSVEPTSGGTEAFF. DNA for the CDR3: TGCAGCGTTGAACCTACATCGGGTGGCACTGAAGCTTTCTTT. Drawing the rest from reference TRBV29-1 and TRBJ1-1, the complete variable domain is SAVISQKPSRDICQRGTSLTIQCQVDSQVTMMFWYRQQPGQSLTLIATANQGSEATYESGFVIDKFPISRPNLTFSTLTVSNMSPEDSSIYLCSVEPTSGGTEAFFGQGTRLTVV.

The chain joins TRBV5-1 to TRBJ2-3; 7 bases fit TRBD2. The CDR3 consists of 16 residues. Trimming at V came to 2 bases and at J to 7 bases, leaving 13 bases not matched to a gene. Germline-derived CDR1 and CDR2 are SGHRS and YFSETQ. The CDR3 is CASSFKRGMTVYTQYF. The CDR3, as DNA: TGCGCCAGCAGCTTTAAGCGGGGAATGACAGTTTATACGCAGTATTTT.

A few counts support this clonotype. CDR3 protein: CSARGRKRDEQYF. The CDR3 DNA follows: TGCAGTGCAAGGGGGCGGAAGAGGGACGAGCAGTACTTC. The gene calls are TRBV20-1 and TRBJ2-7; 7 positions match TRBD1. CDR3 length: 13 amino acids. CDR1 is DFQATT, CDR2 SNEGSKA, per germline (reference sequence). V was pared by 6 bases and J by 5 bases, with 10 bases of the junction left unmatched.

The J gene is TRBJ2-5, the V gene TRBV29-1, with 8 bases lining up with TRBD1. CDR1 is SQVTM and CDR2 is ANQGSEA in the germline V gene. After removal of 6 bases from V and 1 base from J, the junction contained 7 bases not matched to a gene. CDR3 length: 14 amino acids. This CDR3 reads CSVVYTGGQETQYF. The CDR3 DNA reads as TGCAGCGTCGTCTATACAGGGGGCCAAGAGACCCAGTACTTC.

The chain links TRBV10-3 to TRBJ2-2; perhaps TRBD2 as D (5 bases). Per germline, CDR1 ENHRY and CDR2 SYGVKD. V was pared by 5 bases and J by 5 bases, with 15 bases between. The CDR3 extends over 15 amino acids. The CDR3 nucleotides read TGTGCCATCAGTCTCTACGGGATTGGGACCGGGGAGCTGTTTTTT. It is translated as CAISLYGIGTGELFF.

This chain connects TRBV9 to TRBJ1-2; no clear D. The length of the CDR3 is 11 residues. CDR1 is SGDLS and CDR2 is YYNGEE in the germline V gene. The V end was cut by 4 bases, the J end by 8 bases, with 9 bases between. The CDR3 here is CASSSPLGYTF. CDR3 DNA sequence: TGTGCCAGCAGCTCCCCACTAGGCTACACCTTC.

The V gene is TRBV9, the J gene TRBJ1-2, with a possible D match to TRBD1 (5 bases). Trimming took 3 bases from V and 3 from J, leaving 12 bases between them. Germline V CDR1 and CDR2: SGDLS, YYNGEE. This CDR3 contains 14 residues. The CDR3 spells CASSAGTSYYGYTF. CDR3 nucleotide sequence: TGTGCCAGCAGCGCCGGGACCTCCTACTATGGCTACACCTTC.

The V and J genes are TRBV2 and TRBJ1-5, with D possibly TRBD1 on 6 matching bases. Trimming removed 6 bases from V and 11 bases from J, with 17 bases in between. Germline V CDR1 and CDR2: SNHLY, FYNNEI. This CDR3 contains 13 residues. The CDR3 DNA sequence: TGTGCCAGCAGAGAGACAGGACCGGAGACCCAGCATTTT. It encodes CASRETGPETQHF.

This chain connects TRBV7-9 to TRBJ1-1, with D perhaps TRBD1 (5 bases). Trimming left V 5 bases short and J 5 bases short, with 15 bases between. Per germline, CDR1 SEHNR and CDR2 FQNEAQ (reference sequence). The CDR3 is made up of 14 amino acids. The chain's CDR3 is CASSGSGGGTEAFF. In nucleotides, the CDR3 is TGTGCCAGCAGCGGGTCCGGGGGTGGGACTGAAGCTTTCTTT. The entire variable domain, with the rest obtained from reference TRBV7-9 and TRBJ1-1, is as follows: DTGVSQNPRHKITKRGQNVTFRCDPISEHNRLYWYRQTLGQGPEFLTYFQNEAQLEKSRLLSDRFSAERPKGSFSTLEIQRTEQGDSAMYLCASSGSGGGTEAFFGQGTRLTVV.

There are many counts of this clonotype. The CDR3 is CASSSRPTGWFETQYF. The CDR3 DNA sequence: TGTGCCAGCAGCTCCCGCCCGACAGGGTGGTTTGAGACCCAGTACTTC. The chain recombines TRBV7-2 with TRBJ2-5; 7 bases line up with TRBD1. With V trimmed by 4 bases and J by 5 bases, 13 bases remained unmatched. The CDR3 runs 16 residues. CDR1 is SGHTA and CDR2 is FQGNSA in the germline V gene.

Many counts were recorded for this clonotype. The V call is TRBV19, the J call TRBJ1-5; TRBD1 matches 8 bases. The germline V gene has CDR1 LNHDA and CDR2 SQIVND (reference sequence). With V trimmed by 5 bases and J by 4 bases, 10 bases remained unmatched. The CDR3 is 16 residues long. This CDR3 reads CASSVLQGVWNQPQHF. Here the CDR3 DNA reads TGTGCCAGTAGTGTCCTACAGGGGGTGTGGAATCAGCCCCAGCATTTT.